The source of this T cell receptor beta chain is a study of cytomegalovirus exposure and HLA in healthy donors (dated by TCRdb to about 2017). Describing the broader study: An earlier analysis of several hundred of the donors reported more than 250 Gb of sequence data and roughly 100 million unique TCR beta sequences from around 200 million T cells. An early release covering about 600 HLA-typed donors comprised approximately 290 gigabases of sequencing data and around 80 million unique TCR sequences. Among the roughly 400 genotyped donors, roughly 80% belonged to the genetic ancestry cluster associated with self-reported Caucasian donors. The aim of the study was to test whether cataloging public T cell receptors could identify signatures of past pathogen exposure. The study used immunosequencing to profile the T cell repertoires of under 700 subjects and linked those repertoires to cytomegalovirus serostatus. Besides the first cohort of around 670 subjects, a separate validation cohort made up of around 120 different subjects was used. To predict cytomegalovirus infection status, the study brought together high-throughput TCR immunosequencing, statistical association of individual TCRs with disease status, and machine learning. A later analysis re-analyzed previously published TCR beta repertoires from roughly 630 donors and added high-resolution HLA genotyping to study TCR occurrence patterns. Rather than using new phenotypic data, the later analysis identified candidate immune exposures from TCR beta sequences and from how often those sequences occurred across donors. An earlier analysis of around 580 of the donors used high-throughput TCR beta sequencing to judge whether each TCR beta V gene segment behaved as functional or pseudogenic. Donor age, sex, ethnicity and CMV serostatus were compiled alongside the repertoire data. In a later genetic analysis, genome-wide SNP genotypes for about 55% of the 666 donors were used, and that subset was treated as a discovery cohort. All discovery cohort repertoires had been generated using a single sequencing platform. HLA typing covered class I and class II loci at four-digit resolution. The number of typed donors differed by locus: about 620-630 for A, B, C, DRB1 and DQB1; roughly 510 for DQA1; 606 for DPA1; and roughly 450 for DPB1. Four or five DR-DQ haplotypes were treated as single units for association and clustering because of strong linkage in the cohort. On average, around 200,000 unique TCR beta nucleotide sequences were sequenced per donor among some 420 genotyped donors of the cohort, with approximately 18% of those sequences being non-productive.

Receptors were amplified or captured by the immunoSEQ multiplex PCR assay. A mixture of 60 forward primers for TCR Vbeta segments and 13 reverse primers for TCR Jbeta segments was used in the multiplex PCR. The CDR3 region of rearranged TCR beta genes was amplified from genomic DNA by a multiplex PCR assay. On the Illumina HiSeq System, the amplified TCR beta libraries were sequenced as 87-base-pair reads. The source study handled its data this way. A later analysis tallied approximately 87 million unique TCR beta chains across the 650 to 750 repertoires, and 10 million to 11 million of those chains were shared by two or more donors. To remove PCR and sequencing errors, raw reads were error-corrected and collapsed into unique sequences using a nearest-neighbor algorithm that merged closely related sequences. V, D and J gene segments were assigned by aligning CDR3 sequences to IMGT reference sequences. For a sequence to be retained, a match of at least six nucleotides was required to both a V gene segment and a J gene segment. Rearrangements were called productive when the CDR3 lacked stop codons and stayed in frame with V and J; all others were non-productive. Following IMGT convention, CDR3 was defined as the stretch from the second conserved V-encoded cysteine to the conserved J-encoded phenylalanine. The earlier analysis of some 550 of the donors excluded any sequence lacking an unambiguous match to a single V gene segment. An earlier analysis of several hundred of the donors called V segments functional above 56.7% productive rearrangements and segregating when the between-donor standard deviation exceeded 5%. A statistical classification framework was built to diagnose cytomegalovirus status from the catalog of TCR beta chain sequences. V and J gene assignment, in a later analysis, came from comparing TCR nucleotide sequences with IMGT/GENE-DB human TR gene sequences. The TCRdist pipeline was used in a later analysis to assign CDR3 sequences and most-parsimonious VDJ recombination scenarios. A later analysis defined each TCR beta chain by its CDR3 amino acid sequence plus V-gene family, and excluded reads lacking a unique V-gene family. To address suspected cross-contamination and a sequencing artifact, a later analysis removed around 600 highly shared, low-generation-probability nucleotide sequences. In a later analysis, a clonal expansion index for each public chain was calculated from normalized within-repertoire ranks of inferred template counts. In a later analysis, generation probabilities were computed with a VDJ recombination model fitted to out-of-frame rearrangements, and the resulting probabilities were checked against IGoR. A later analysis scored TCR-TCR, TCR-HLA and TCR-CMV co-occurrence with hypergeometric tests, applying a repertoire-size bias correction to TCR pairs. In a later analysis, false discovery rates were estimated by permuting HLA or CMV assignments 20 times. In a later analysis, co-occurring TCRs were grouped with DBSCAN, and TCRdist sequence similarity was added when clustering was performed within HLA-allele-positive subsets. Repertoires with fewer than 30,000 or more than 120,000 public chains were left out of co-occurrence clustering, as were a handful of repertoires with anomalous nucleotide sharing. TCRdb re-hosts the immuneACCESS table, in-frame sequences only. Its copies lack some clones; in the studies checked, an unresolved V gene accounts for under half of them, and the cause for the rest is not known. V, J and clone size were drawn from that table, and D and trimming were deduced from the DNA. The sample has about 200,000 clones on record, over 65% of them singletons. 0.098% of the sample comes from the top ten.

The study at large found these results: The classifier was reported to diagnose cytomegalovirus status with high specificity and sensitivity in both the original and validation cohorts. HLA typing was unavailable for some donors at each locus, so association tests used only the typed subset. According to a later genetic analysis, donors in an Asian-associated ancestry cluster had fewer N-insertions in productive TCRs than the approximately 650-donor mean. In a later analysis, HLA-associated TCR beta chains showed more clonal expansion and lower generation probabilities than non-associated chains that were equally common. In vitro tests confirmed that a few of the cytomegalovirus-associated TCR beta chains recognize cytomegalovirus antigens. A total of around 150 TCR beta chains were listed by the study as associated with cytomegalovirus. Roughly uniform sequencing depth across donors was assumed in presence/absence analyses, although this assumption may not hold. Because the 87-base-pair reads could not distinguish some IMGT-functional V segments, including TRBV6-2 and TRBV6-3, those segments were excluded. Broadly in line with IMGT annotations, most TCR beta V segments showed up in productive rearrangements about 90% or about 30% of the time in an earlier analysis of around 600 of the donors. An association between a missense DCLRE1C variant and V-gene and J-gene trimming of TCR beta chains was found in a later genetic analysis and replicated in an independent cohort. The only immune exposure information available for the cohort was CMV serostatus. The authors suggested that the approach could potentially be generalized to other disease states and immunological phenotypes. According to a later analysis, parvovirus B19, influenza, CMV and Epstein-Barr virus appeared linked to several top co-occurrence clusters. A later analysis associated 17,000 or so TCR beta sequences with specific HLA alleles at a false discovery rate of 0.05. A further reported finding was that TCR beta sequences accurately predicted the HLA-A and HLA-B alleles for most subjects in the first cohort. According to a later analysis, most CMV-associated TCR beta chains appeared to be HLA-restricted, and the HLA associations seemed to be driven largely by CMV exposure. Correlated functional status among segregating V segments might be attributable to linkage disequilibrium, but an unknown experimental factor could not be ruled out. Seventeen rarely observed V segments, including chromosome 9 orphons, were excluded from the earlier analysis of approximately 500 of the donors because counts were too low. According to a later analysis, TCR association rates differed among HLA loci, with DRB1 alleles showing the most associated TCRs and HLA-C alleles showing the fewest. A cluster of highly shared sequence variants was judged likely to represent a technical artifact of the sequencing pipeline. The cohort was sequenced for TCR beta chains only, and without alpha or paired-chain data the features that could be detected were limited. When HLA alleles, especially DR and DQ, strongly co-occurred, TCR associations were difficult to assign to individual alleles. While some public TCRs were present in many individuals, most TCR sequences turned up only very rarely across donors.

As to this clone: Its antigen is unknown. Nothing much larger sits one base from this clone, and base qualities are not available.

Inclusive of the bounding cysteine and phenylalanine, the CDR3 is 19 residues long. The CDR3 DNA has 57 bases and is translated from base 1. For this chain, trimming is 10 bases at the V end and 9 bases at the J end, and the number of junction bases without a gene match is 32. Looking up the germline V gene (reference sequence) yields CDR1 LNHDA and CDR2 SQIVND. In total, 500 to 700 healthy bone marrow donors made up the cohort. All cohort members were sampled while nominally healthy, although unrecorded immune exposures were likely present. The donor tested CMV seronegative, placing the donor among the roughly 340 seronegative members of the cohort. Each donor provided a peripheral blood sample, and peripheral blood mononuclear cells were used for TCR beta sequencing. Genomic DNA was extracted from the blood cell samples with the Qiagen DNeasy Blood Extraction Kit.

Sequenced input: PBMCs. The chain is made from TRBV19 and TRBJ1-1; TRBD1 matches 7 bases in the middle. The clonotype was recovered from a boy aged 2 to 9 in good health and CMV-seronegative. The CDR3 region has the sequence CATSALVNRQGVVGGKAFF. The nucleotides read TGTGCCACCTCCGCCCTCGTTAACCGACAGGGCGTTGTGGGTGGAAAAGCTTTCTTT. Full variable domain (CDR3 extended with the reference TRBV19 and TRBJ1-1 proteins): DGGITQSPKYLFRKEGQNVTLSCEQNLNHDAMYWYRQDPGQGLRLIYYSQIVNDFQKGDIAEGYSVSREKKESFPLTVTSAQKNPTAFYLCATSALVNRQGVVGGKAFFGQGTRLTVV.